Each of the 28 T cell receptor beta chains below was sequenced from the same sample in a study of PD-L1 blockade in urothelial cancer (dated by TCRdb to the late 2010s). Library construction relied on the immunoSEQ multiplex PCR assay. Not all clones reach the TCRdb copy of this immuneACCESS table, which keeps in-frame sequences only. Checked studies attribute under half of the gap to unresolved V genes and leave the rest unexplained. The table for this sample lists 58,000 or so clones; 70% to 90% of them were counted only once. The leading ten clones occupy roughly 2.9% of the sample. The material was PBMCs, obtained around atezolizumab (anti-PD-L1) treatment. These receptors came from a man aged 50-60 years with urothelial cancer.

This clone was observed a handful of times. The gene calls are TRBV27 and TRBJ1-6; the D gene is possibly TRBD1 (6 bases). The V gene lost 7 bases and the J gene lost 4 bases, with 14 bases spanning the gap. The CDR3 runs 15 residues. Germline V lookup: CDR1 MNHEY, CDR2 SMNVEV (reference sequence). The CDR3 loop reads CASMSGGQYNSPLHF. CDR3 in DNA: TGTGCCAGCATGAGCGGAGGACAGTATAATTCACCCCTCCACTTT.

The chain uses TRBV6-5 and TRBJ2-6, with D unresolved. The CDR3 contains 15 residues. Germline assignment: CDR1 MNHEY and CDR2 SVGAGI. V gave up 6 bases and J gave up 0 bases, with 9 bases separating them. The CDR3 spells CASREWSSGANVLTF. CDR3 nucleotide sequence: TGTGCCAGCAGAGAGTGGAGCTCTGGGGCCAACGTCCTGACTTTC.

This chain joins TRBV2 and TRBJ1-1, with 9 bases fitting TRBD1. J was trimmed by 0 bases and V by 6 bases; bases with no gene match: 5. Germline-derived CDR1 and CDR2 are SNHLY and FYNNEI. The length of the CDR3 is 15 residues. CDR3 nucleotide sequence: TGTGCCAGCAGAAGACAGGGGGATTTGAACACTGAAGCTTTCTTT. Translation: CASRRQGDLNTEAFF. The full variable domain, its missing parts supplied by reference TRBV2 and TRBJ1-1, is EPEVTQTPSHQVTQMGQEVILRCVPISNHLYFYWYRQILGQKVEFLVSFYNNEISEKSEIFDDQFSVERPDGSNFTLKIRSTKLEDSAMYFCASRRQGDLNTEAFFGQGTRLTVV.

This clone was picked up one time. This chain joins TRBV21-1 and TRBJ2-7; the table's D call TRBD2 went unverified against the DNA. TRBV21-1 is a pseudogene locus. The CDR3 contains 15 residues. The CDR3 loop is CASSKEQRETHEQYF. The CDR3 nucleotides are TGTGCCAGCAGCAAAGAACAGCGGGAGACCCACGAGCAGTACTTC.

The CDR3 coding sequence is TGTGCCAGCAGCTTACTAGATTTTTCCGGGGAGCTGTTTTTT. Residues: CASSLLDFSGELFF. The V call is TRBV7-3, the J call TRBJ2-2; D gene uncertain. Germline values: CDR1 SGHTA, CDR2 FQGTGA. The CDR3 length is 14 residues. The ends were cut back, 2 bases at V and 6 bases at J, with 10 bases in the middle.

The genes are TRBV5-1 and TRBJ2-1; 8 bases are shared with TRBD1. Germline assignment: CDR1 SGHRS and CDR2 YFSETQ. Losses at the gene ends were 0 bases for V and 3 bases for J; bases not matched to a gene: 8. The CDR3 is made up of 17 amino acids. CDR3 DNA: TGCGCCAGCAGCTTGGATAAGGACAGGGCCTTCTACAATGAGCAGTTCTTC. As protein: CASSLDKDRAFYNEQFF.

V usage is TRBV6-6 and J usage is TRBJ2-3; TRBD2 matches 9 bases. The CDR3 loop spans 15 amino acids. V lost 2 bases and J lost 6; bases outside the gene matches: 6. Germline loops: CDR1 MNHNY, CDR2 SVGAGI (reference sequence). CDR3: CASSYPKTSGDTQYF. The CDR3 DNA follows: TGTGCCAGCAGTTACCCGAAGACTAGCGGCGATACGCAGTATTTT.

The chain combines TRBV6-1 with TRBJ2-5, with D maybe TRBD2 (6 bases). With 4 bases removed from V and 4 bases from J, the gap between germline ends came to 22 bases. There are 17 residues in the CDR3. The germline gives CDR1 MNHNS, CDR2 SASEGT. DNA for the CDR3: TGTGCCAGCAGTGGAGAGGGGAGGCAAAATCAGGGAGAGACCCAGTACTTC. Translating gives CASSGEGRQNQGETQYF.

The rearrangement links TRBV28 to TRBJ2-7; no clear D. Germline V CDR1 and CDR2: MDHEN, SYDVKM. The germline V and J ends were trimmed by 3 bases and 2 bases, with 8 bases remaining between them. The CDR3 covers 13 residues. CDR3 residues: CASSFGRTYEQYF. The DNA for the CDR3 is TGTGCCAGCAGTTTCGGCAGGACCTACGAGCAGTACTTC.

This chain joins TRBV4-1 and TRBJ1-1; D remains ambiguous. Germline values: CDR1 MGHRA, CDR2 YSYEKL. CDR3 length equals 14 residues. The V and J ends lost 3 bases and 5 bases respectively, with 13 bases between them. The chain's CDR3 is CASSHPAAGTEAFF. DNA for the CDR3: TGCGCCAGCAGCCATCCAGCAGCGGGGACTGAAGCTTTCTTT.

In nucleotides, the CDR3 is TGTGCCAGCCAAACGGGTCAAGATACGCAGTATTTT. It is translated as CASQTGQDTQYF. The chain recombines TRBV27 with TRBJ2-3; D remains unclear. Germline V lookup: CDR1 MNHEY, CDR2 SMNVEV (reference sequence). The CDR3 extends over 12 amino acids. Trimming removed 8 bases from V and 5 bases from J, with 11 bases in between.

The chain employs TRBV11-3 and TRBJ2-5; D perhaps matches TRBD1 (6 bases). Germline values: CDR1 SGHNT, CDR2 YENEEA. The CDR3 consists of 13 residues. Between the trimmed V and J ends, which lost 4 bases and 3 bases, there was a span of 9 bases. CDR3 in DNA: TGTGCCAGCAGCTCCGGACAGAAAGAGACCCAGTACTTC. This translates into CASSSGQKETQYF.

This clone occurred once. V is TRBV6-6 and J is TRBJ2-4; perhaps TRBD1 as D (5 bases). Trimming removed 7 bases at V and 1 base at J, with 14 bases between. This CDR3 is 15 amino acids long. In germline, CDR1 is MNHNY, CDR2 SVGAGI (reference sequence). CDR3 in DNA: TGTGCCAGCACCTCCCAAGGGGATGCCAAAAACATTCAGTACTTC. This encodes CASTSQGDAKNIQYF.

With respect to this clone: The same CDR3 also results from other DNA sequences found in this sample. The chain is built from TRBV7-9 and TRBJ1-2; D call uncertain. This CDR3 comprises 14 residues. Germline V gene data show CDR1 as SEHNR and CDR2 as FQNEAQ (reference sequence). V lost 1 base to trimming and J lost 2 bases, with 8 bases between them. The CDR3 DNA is TGTGCCAGCAGCTTAGAGACTGAGAACTATGGCTACACCTTC. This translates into CASSLETENYGYTF.

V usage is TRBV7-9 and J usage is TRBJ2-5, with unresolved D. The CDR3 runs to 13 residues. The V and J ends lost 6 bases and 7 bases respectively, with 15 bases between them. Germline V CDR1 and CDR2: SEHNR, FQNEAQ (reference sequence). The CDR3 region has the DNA TGTGCCAGCAGTAATCGGGTGACTTGGACCCAGTACTTC. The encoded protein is CASSNRVTWTQYF.

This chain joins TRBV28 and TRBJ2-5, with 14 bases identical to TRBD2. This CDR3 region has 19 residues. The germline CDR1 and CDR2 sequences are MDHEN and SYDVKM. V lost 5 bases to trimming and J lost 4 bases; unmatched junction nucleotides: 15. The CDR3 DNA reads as TGTGCCAGCAGTGGTTGGGGACTAGCGGGAGAGGGAGAGGTAGAGACCCAGTACTTC. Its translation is CASSGWGLAGEGEVETQYF.

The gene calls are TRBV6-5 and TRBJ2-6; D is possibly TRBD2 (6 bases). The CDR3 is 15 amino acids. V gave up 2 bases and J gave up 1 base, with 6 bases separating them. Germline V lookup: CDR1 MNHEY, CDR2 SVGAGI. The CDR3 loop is CASSYRGSGANVLTF. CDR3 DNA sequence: TGTGCCAGCAGTTACCGGGGGTCTGGGGCCAACGTCCTGACTTTC.

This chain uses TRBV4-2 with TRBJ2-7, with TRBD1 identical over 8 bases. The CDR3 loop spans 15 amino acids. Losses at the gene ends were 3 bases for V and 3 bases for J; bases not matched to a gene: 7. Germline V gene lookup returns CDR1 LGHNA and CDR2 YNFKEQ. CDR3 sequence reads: CASSQGPGQVYEQYF. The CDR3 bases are TGTGCCAGCAGCCAGGGGCCGGGACAGGTCTACGAGCAGTACTTC.

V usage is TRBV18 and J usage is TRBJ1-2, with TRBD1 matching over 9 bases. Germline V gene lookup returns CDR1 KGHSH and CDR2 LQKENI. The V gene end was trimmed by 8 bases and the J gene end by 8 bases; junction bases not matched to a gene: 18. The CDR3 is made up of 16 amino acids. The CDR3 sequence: CASTTGQGGVSGGYTF. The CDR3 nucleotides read TGTGCCAGCACCACGGGACAGGGAGGTGTTAGCGGCGGCTACACCTTC. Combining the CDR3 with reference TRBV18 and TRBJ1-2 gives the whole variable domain NAGVMQNPRHLVRRRGQEARLRCSPMKGHSHVYWYRQLPEEGLKFMVYLQKENIIDESGMPKERFSAEFPKEGPSILRIQQVVRGDSAAYFCASTTGQGGVSGGYTFGSGTRLTVV.

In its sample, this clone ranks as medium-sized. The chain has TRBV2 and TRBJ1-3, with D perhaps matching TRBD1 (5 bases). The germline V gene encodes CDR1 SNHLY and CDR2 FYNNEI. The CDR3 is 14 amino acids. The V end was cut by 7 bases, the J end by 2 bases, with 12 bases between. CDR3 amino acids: CASNAMTAGNTIYF. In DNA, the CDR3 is TGTGCCAGCAATGCTATGACAGCTGGAAACACCATATATTTT.

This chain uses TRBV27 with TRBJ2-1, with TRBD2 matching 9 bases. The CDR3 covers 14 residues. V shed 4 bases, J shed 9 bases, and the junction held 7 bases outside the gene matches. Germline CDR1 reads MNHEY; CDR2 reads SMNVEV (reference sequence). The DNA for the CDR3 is TGTGCCAGCAGTTCGGGACTAGCCCTCGGTGAGCAGTTCTTC. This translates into CASSSGLALGEQFF.

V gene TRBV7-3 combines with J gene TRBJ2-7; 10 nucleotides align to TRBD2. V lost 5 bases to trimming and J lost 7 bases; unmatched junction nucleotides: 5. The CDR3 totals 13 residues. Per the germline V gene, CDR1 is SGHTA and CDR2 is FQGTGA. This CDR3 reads CASSPEREGEQYF. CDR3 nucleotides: TGTGCCAGCAGCCCCGAGCGGGAGGGTGAGCAGTACTTC.

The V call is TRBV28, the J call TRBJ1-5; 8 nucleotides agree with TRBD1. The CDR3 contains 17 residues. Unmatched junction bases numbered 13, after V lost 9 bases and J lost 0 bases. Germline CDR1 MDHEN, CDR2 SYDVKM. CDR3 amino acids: CASYTGTGVFSNQPQHF. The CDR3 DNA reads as TGTGCCAGTTATACCGGGACAGGAGTGTTTAGCAATCAGCCCCAGCATTTT.

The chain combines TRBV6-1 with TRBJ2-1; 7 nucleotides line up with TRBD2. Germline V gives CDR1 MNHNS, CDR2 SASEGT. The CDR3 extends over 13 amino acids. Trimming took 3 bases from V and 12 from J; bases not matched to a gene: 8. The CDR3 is CASSDRGGLPQFF. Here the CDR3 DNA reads TGTGCCAGCAGTGATCGGGGAGGGTTGCCGCAGTTCTTC.

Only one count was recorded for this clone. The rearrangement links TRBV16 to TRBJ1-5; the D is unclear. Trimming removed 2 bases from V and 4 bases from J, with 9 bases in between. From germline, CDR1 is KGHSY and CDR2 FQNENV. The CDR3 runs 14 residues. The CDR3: CASSQGQINQPQHF. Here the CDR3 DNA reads TGTGCCAGCAGCCAAGGGCAGATAAATCAGCCCCAGCATTTT.

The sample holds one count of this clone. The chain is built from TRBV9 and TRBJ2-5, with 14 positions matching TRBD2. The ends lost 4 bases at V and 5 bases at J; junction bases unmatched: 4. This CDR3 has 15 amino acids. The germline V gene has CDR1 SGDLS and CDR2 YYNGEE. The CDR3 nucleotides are TGTGCCAGCAGCATTGGGACTAGCGGGGGTGAGACCCAGTACTTC. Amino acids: CASSIGTSGGETQYF.

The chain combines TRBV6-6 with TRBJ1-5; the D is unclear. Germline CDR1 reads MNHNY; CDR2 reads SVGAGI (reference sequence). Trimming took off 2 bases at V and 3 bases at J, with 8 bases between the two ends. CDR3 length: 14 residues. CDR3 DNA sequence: TGTGCCAGCAGTTACGGGCAGTACAATCAGCCCCAGCATTTT. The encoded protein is CASSYGQYNQPQHF.

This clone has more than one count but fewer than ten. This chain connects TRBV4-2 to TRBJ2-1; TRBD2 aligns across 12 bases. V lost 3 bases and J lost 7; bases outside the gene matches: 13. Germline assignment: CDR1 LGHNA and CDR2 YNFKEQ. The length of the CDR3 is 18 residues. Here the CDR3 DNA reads TGTGCCAGCAGCCATGGTGGACTAGCGGGATTCCTCGGGAATGAGCAGTTCTTC. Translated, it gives CASSHGGLAGFLGNEQFF.